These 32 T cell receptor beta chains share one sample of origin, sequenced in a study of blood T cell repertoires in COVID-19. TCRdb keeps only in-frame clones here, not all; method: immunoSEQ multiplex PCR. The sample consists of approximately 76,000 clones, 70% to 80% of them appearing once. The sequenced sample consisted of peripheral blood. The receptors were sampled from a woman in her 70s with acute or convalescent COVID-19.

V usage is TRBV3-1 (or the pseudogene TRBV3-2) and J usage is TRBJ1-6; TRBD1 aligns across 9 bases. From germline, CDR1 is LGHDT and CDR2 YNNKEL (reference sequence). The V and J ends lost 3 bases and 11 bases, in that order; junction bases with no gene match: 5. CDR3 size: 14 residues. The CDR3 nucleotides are TGTGCCAGCAGCCAGGACAGGGGAGTCACACCCCTCCACTTT. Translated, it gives CASSQDRGVTPLHF.

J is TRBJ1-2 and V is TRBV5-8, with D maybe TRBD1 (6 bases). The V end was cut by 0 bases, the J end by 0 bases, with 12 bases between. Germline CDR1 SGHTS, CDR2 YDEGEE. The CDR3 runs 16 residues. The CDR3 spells CASSLGTVLTNYGYTF. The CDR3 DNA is TGTGCCAGCAGCTTGGGGACAGTCTTAACTAACTATGGCTACACCTTC. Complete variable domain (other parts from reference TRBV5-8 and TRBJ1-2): EAGVTQSPTHLIKTRGQQATLRCSPISGHTSVYWYQQALGLGLQFLLWYDEGEERNRGNFPPRFSGRQFPNYSSELNVNALELEDSALYLCASSLGTVLTNYGYTFGSGTRLTVV.

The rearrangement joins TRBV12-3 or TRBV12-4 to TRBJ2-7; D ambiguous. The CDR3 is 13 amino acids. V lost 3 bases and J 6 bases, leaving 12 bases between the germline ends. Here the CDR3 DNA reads TGTGCCAGCAGTTTCGACTCGACCGGCGAGCAGTACTTC. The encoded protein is CASSFDSTGEQYF.

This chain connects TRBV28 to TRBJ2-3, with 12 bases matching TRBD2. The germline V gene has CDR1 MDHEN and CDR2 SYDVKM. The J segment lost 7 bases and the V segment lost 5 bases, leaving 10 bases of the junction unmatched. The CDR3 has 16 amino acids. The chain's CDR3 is CASSVPSGRAGNTQYF. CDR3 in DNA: TGTGCCAGCAGTGTACCTAGCGGGAGGGCCGGGAATACGCAGTATTTT.

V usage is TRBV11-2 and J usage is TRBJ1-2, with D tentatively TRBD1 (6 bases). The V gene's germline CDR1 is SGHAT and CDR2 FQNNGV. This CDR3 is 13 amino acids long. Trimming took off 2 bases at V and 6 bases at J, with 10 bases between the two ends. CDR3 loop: CASSLRGSDGYTF. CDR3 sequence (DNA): TGTGCCAGCAGCTTAAGGGGGAGTGATGGCTACACCTTC. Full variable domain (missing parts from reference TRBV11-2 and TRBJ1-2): EAGVAQSPRYKIIEKRQSVAFWCNPISGHATLYWYQQILGQGPKLLIQFQNNGVVDDSQLPKDRFSAERLKGVDSTLKIQPAKLEDSAVYLCASSLRGSDGYTFGSGTRLTVV.

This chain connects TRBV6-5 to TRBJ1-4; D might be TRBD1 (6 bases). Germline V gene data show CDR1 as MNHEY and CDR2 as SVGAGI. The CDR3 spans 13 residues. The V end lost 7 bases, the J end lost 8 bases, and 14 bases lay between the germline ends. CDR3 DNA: TGTGCCAGCACTTCAGGGGAACGGGAAAAACTGTTTTTT. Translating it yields CASTSGEREKLFF.

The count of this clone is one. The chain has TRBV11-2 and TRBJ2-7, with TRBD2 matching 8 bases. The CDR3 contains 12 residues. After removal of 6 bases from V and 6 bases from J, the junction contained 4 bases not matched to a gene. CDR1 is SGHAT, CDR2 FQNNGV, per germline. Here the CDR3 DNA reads TGTGCCAGCAGTCGGGGACTAGGCGAGCAGTACTTC. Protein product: CASSRGLGEQYF.

Written as DNA, the CDR3 is TGTGCCAGCAGCCGCGTTACAGGGGAATCCTACGAGCAGTACTTC. Its translation is CASSRVTGESYEQYF. The rearrangement joins TRBV5-6 to TRBJ2-7; 7 bases are shared with TRBD1. There are 15 residues in the CDR3. J lost 1 base, V lost 4 bases, and 8 bases had no gene match. Germline assignment: CDR1 SGHDT and CDR2 YYEEEE.

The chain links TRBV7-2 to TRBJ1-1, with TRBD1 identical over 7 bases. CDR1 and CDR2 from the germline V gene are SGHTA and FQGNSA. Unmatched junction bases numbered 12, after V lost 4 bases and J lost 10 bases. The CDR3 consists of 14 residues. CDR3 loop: CASSWGEGGPGAFF. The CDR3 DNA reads TGTGCCAGCAGCTGGGGGGAAGGGGGCCCGGGAGCTTTCTTT. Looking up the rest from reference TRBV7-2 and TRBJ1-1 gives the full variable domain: GAGVSQSPSNKVTEKGKDVELRCDPISGHTALYWYRQSLGQGLEFLIYFQGNSAPDKSGLPSDRFSAERTGGSVSTLTIQRTQQEDSAVYLCASSWGEGGPGAFFGQGTRLTVV.

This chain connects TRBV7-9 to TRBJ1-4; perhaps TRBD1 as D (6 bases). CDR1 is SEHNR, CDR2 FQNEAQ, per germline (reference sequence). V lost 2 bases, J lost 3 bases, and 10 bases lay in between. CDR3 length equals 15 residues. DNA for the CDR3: TGTGCCAGCAGCTTAAGGGGACAAGCTAATGAAAAACTGTTTTTT. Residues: CASSLRGQANEKLFF.

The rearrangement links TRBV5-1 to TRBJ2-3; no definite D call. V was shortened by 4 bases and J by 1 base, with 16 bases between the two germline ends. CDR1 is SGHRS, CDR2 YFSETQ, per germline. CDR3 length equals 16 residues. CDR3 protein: CASSPWSTLGTDTQYF. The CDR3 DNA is TGCGCCAGCAGCCCTTGGTCTACTCTGGGCACAGATACGCAGTATTTT.

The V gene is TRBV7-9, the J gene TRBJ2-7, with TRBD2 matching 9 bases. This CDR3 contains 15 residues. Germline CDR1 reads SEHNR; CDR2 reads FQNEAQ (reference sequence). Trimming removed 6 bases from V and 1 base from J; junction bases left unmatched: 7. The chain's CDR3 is CASRAVSGGSYEQYF. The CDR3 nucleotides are TGTGCCAGCAGGGCTGTTAGCGGGGGATCCTACGAGCAGTACTTC.

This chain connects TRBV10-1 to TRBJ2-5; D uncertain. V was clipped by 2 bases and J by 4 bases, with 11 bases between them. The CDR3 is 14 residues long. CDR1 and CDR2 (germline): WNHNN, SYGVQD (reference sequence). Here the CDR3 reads CASSEAASRETQYF. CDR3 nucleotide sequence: TGCGCCAGCAGTGAGGCGGCGTCGCGAGAGACCCAGTACTTC.

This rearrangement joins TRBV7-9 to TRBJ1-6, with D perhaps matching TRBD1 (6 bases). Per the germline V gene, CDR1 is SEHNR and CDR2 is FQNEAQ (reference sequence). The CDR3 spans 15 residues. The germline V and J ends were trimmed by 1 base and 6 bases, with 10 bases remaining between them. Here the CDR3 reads CASSLGQVVNSPLHF. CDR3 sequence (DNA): TGTGCCAGCAGCTTAGGACAGGTTGTTAATTCACCCCTCCACTTT.

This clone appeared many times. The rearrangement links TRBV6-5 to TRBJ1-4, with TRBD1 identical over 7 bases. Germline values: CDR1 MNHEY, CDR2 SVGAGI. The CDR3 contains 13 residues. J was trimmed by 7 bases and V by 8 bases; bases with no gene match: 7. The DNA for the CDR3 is TGTGCCAGCCGGACAGGTACCATTGAAAAACTGTTTTTT. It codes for CASRTGTIEKLFF.

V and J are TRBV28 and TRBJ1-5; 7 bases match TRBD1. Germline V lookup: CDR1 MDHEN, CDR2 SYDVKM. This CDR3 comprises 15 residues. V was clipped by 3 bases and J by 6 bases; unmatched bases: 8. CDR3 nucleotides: TGTGCCAGCAGTTTTGCGACAGGGACGTTTCAGCCCCAGCATTTT. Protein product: CASSFATGTFQPQHF.

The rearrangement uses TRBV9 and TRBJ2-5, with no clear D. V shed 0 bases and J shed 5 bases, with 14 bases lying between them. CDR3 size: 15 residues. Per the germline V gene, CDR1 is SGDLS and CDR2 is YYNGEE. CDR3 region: CASSVAAEARETQYF. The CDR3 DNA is TGTGCCAGCAGCGTAGCCGCGGAAGCGAGGGAGACCCAGTACTTC.

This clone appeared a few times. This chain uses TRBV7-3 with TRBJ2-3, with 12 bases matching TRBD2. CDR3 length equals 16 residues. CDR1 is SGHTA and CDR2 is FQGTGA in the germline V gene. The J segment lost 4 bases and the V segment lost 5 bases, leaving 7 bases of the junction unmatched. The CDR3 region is CASSARLAGAADTQYF. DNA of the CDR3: TGTGCCAGCAGCGCCCGACTAGCGGGGGCGGCAGATACGCAGTATTTT.

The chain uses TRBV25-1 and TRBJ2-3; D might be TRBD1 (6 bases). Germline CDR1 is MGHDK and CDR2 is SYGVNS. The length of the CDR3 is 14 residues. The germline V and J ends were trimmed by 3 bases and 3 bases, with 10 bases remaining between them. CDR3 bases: TGTGCCAGCAGTGATACAGGGTGGACAGATACGCAGTATTTT. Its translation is CASSDTGWTDTQYF.

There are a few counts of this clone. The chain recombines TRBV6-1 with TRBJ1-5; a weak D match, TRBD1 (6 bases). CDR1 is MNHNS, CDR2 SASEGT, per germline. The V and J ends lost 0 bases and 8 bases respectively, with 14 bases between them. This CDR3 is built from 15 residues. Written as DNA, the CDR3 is TGTGCCAGCAGTGAAGCGCCCCAGGGGCCGAAGCCCCAGCATTTT. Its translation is CASSEAPQGPKPQHF.

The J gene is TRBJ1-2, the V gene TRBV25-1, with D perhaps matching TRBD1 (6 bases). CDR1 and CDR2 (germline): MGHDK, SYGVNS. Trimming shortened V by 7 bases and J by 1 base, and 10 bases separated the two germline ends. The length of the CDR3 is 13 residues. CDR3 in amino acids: CASTPGDNYGYTF. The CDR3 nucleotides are TGTGCCAGCACTCCAGGGGATAACTATGGCTACACCTTC.

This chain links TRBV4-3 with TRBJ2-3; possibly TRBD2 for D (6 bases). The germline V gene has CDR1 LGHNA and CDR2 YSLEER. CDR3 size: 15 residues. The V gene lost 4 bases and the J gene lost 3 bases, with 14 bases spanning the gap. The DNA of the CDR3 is TGCGCCAGCAGCCGGTCGGAGGGTTCTACAGATACGCAGTATTTT. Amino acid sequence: CASSRSEGSTDTQYF.

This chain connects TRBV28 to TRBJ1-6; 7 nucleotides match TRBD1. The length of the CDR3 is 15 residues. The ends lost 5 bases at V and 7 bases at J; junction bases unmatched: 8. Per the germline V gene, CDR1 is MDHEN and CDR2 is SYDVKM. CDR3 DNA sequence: TGTGCCAGCAGTCCTGACCCGGGACAGAATTCACCCCTCCACTTT. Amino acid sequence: CASSPDPGQNSPLHF. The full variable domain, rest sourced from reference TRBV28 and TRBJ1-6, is DVKVTQSSRYLVKRTGEKVFLECVQDMDHENMFWYRQDPGLGLRLIYFSYDVKMKEKGDIPEGYSVSREKKERFSLILESASTNQTSMYLCASSPDPGQNSPLHFGNGTRLTVT.

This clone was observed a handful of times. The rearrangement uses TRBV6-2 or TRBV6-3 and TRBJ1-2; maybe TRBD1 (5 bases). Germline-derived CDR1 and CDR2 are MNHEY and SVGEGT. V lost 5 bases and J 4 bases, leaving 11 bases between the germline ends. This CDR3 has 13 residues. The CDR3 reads CASSLTDLYGYTF. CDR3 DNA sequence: TGTGCCAGCAGTCTGACAGACCTCTATGGCTACACCTTC.

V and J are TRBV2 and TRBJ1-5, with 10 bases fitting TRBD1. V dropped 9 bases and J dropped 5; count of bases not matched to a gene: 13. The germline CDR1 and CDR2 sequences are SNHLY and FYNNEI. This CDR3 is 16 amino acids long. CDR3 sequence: CASALMGQGSHQPQHF. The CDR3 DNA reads TGTGCCAGTGCTCTAATGGGACAGGGGTCCCATCAGCCCCAGCATTTT.

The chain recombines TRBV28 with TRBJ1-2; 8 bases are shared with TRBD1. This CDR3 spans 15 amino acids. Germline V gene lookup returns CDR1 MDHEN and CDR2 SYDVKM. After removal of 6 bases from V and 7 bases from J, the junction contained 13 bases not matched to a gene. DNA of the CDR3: TGTGCCAGCAGACCAGGGGGCGCCTCTCAGATTGGCTACACCTTC. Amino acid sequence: CASRPGGASQIGYTF.

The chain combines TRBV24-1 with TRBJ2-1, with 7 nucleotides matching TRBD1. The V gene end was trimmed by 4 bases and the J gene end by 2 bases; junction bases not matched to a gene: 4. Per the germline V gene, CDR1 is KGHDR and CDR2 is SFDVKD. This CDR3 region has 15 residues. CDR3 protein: CATSDPQGAYNEQFF. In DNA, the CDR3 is TGTGCCACCAGTGACCCTCAGGGGGCCTACAATGAGCAGTTCTTC.

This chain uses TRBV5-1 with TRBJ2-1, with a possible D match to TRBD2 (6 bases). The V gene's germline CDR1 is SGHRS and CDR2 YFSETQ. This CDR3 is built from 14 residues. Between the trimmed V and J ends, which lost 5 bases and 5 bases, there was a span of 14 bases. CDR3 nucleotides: TGCGCCAGCAGGTGGGGTGGAGGGAACAATGAGCAGTTCTTC. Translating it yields CASRWGGGNNEQFF.

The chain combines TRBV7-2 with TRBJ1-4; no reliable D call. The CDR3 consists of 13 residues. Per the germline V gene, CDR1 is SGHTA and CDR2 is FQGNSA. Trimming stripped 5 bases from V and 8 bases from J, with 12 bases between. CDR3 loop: CASSPRWAEKLFF. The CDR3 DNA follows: TGTGCCAGCAGCCCCCGGTGGGCCGAAAAACTGTTTTTT.

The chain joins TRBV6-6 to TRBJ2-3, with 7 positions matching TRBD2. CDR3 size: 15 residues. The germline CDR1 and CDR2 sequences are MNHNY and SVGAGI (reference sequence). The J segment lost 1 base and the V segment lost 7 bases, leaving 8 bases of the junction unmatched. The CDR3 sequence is CASTPSGDRTDTQYF. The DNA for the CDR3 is TGTGCCAGCACCCCTAGCGGAGATCGCACAGATACGCAGTATTTT.

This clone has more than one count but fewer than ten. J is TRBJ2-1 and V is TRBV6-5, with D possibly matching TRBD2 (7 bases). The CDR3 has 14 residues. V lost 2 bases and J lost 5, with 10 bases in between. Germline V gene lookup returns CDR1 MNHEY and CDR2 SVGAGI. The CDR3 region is CASSYPGGDNEQFF. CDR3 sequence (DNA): TGTGCCAGCAGTTACCCGGGGGGCGACAATGAGCAGTTCTTC.

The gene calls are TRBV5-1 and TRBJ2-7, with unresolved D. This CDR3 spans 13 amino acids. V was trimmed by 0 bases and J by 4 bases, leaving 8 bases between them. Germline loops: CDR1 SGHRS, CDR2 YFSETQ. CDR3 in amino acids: CASSLDGDYEQYF. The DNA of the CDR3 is TGCGCCAGCAGCTTGGACGGAGATTACGAGCAGTACTTC.